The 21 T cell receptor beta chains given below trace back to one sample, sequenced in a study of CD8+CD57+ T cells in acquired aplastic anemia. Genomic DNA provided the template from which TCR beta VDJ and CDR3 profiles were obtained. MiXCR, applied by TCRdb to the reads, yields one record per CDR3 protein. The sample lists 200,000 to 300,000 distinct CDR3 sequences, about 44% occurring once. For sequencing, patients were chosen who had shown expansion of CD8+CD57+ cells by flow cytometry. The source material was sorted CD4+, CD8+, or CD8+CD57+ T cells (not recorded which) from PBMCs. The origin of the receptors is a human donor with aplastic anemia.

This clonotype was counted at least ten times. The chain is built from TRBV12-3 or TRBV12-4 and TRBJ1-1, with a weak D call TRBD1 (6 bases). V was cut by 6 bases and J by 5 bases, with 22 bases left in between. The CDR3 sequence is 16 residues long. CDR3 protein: CASSSSTYTGKTEAFF. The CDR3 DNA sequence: TGTGCCAGCAGCTCAAGTACCTACACAGGGAAAACTGAAGCTTTCTTT.

The CDR3 DNA is TGTGCCAGTAGTACCGGTCGGCAGCCCCAGCATTTT. Translated: CASSTGRQPQHF. The rearrangement links TRBV19 to TRBJ1-5, with D unclear. This CDR3 is 12 amino acids long. CDR1 is LNHDA and CDR2 is SQIVND in the germline V gene (reference sequence). The germline V and J ends were trimmed by 4 bases and 7 bases, with 8 bases remaining between them.

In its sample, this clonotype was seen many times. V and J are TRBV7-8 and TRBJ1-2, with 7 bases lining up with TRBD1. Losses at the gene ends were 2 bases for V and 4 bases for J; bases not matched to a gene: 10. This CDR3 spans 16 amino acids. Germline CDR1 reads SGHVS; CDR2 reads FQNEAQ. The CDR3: CASSLLEGQSSYGYTF. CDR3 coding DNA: TGTGCCAGCAGCTTACTTGAGGGACAGAGTAGCTATGGCTACACCTTC.

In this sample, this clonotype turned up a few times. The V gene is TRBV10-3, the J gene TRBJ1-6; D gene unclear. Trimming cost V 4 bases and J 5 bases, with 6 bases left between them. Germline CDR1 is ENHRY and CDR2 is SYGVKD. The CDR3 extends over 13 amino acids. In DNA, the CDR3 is TGTGCCATCAGTGCTGGGAATAATTCACCCCTCCACTTT. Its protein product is CAISAGNNSPLHF.

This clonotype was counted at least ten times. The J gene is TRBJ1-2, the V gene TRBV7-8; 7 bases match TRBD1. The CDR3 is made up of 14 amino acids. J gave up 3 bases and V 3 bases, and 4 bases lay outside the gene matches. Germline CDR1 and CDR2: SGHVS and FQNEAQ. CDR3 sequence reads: CASSLAGGHYGYTF. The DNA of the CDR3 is TGTGCCAGCAGCTTGGCAGGGGGACACTATGGCTACACCTTC.

The chain's CDR3 is CASSFRDRGTYNEQFF. In DNA, the CDR3 is TGTGCCAGCAGCTTCCGGGACAGGGGGACTTACAATGAGCAGTTCTTC. This chain connects TRBV7-9 to TRBJ2-1; TRBD1 aligns across 11 bases. V lost 3 bases, J lost 4 bases, and 5 bases stayed unmatched. This CDR3 has 16 amino acids. Per germline, CDR1 SEHNR and CDR2 FQNEAQ (reference sequence).

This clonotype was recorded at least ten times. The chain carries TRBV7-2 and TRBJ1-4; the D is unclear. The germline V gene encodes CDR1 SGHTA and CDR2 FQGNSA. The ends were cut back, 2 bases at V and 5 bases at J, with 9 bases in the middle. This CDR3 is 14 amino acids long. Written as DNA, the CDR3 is TGTGCCAGCAGCTTACACCTTGAGAATGAAAAACTGTTTTTT. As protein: CASSLHLENEKLFF.

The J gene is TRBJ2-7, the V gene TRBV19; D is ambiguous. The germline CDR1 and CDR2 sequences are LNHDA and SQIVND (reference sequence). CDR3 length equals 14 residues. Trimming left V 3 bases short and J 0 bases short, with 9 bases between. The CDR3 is CASSMQANSYEQYF. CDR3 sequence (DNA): TGTGCCAGTAGTATGCAGGCTAACTCCTACGAGCAGTACTTC.

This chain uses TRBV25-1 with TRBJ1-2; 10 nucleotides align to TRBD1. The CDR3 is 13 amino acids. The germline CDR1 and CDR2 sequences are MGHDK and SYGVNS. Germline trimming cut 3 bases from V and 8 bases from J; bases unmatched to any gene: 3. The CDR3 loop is CASSDRDRGGYTF. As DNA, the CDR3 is TGTGCCAGCAGTGACCGGGACAGGGGCGGCTACACCTTC.

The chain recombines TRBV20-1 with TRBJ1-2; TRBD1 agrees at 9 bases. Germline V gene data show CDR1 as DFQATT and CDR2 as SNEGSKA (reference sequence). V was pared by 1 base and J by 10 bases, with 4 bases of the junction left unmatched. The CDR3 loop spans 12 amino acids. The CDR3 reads CSARGTGDYYTF. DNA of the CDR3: TGCAGTGCTAGAGGGACAGGGGATTACTACACCTTC.

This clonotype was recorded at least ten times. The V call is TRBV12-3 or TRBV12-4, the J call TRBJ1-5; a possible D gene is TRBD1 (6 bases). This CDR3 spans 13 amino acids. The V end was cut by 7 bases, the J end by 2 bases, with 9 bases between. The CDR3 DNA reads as TGTGCCAGCAAACAGGGAGGCAATCAGCCCCAGCATTTT. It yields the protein CASKQGGNQPQHF.

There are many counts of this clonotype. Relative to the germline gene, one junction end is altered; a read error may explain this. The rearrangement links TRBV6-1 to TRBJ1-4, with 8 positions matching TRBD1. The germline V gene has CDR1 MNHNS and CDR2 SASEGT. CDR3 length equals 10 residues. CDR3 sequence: CASSGRDRSF. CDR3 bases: TGTGCCAGCAGTGGCCGGGACAGGAGTTTT.

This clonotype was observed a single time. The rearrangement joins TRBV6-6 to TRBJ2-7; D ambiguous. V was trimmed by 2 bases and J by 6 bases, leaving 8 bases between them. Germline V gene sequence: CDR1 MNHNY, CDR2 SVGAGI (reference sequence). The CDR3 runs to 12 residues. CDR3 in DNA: TGTGCCAGCAGTTACATGGGCCCCGAGCAGTACTTC. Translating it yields CASSYMGPEQYF.

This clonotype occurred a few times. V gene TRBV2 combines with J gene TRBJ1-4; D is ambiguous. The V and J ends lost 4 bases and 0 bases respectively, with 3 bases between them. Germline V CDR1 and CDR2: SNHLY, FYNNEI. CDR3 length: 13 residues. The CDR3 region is CASSVTTNEKLFF. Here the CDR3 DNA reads TGTGCCAGCAGTGTTACAACTAATGAAAAACTGTTTTTT.

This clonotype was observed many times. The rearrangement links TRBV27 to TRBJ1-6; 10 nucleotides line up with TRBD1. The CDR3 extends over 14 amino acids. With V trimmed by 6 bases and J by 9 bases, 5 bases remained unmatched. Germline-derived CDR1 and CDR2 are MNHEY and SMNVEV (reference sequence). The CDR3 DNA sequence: TGTGCCAGCAGAGACAGGGGGCAAGGTTCACCCCTCCACTTT. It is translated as CASRDRGQGSPLHF.

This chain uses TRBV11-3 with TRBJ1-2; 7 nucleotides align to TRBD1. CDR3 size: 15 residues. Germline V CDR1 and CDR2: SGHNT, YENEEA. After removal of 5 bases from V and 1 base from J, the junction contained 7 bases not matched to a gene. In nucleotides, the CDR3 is TGTGCCAGCAGCCCACAGGGGAGTCGTAACTATGGCTACACCTTC. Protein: CASSPQGSRNYGYTF.

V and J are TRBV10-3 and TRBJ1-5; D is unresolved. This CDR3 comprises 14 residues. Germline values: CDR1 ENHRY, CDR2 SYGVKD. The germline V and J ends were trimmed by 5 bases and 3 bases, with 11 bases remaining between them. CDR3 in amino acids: CAISLQGFNQPQHF. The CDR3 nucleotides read TGTGCCATCAGTTTACAAGGGTTCAATCAGCCCCAGCATTTT.

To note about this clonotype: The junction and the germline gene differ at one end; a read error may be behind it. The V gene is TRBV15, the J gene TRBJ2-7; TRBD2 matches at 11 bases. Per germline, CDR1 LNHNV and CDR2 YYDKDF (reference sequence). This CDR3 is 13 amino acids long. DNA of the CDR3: TGTGCCACCAGCAGAGGGGGACTAGCGGAGCCGTACTTC. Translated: CATSRGGLAEPYF.

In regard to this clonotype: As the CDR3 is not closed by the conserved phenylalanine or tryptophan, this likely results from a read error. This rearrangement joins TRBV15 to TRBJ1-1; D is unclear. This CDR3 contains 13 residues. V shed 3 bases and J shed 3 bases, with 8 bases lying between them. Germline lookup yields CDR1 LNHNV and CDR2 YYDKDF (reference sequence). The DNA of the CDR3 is TGTGCCACCAGCAGCTCGGGGTACACTGAAGCTTTCCTT. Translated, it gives CATSSSGYTEAFL.

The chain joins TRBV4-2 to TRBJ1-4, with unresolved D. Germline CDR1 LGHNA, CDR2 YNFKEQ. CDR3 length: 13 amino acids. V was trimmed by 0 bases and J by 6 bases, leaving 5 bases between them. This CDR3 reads CASSQESYEKLFF. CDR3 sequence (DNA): TGTGCCAGCAGCCAAGAGTCCTATGAAAAACTGTTTTTT.

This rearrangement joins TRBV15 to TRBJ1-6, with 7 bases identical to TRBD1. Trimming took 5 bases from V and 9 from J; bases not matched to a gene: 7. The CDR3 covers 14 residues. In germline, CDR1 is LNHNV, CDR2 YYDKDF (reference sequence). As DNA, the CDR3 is TGTGCCACCAGCTCGACAGGGTTGCGTTCACCCCTCCACTTT. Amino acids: CATSSTGLRSPLHF.